This section outlines one TCR beta chain sequence together with its context. This record belongs to a study of shared T cell receptors in the human thymus. Germline loops: CDR1 MNHNS, CDR2 SASEGT. There are 19 residues in the CDR3. The junction had 10 bases not matched to a gene; V was cut back by 2 bases and J by 1 base. TCRdb keeps only in-frame clones here, not all; method: immunoSEQ multiplex PCR. The data hold about 610,000 clones, with roughly 88% observed a single time. These same data were also listed under a study on human thymus T cells. That source notes: Corrective surgery for congenital heart defects was being performed on the healthy Finnish infants who were the donors. During corrective heart surgery, resections were taken, and the thymus tissue came from them. Apparent bias marked the V and J gene usage of thymic and blood repertoires. Related research described strongly overlapping thymic repertoires in unrelated people.

The receptor was isolated from a boy under two years old with a congenital heart defect. This sequence joins TRBV6-1 and TRBJ2-3; 12 bases match TRBD2. Specimen: thymocytes. The DNA of the CDR3 is TGTGCCAGCAGTGAACCGTTATCGAGACTAGCGGGAGGCACAGATACGCAGTATTTT. Protein product: CASSEPLSRLAGGTDTQYF.